The 10 T cell receptor beta chains in this list originate from one sample, sequenced in a study of T cell responses to AZD1222 COVID-19 vaccine. Measured with immunoSEQ multiplex PCR; TCRdb has only the in-frame clones, and not every one. The sample shows under 150,000 clones, around nine tenths of them seen only once. The input for sequencing was peripheral blood, taken on day 0 of MenACWY control vaccination. These receptors came from an adult in good health.

The chain has TRBV19 and TRBJ2-1, with D unresolved. Between the trimmed V and J ends, which lost 0 bases and 2 bases, there was a span of 2 bases. CDR3 length: 13 amino acids. Germline CDR1 reads LNHDA; CDR2 reads SQIVND (reference sequence). CDR3 protein: CASSIDPYNEQFF. CDR3 bases: TGTGCCAGTAGTATAGATCCCTACAATGAGCAGTTCTTC.

V is TRBV2 and J is TRBJ1-5; 10 bases are shared with TRBD1. V dropped 6 bases and J dropped 1; count of bases not matched to a gene: 6. Looked up from germline, CDR1 is SNHLY and CDR2 is FYNNEI. The CDR3 runs 16 residues. DNA of the CDR3: TGTGCCAGCAGGCTAGACAGGGGGCAAAGCAATCAGCCCCAGCATTTT. Translated, it gives CASRLDRGQSNQPQHF. The full variable domain, in which reference TRBV2 and TRBJ1-5 provide the parts outside the CDR3, is EPEVTQTPSHQVTQMGQEVILRCVPISNHLYFYWYRQILGQKVEFLVSFYNNEISEKSEIFDDQFSVERPDGSNFTLKIRSTKLEDSAMYFCASRLDRGQSNQPQHFGDGTRLSIL.

The rearrangement joins TRBV18 to TRBJ2-7, with TRBD1 identical over 7 bases. Germline CDR1 reads KGHSH; CDR2 reads LQKENI. The junction had 12 bases not matched to a gene; V was cut back by 4 bases and J by 0 bases. The CDR3 spans 17 residues. DNA of the CDR3: TGTGCCAGCTCACAAACTCCCGGGACAGAGAGCTCCTACGAGCAGTACTTC. This sequence encodes CASSQTPGTESSYEQYF. The whole variable domain, filled in from reference TRBV18 and TRBJ2-7, reads NAGVMQNPRHLVRRRGQEARLRCSPMKGHSHVYWYRQLPEEGLKFMVYLQKENIIDESGMPKERFSAEFPKEGPSILRIQQVVRGDSAAYFCASSQTPGTESSYEQYFGPGTRLTVT.

The gene calls are TRBV11-3 and TRBJ2-6; 10 nucleotides match TRBD2. V shed 5 bases, J shed 2 bases, and the junction held 6 bases outside the gene matches. This CDR3 has 17 amino acids. Looked up from germline, CDR1 is SGHNT and CDR2 is YENEEA. In DNA, the CDR3 is TGTGCCAGCAGCCTGCGGAGCGGGAGGGCTGGGGCCAACGTCCTGACTTTC. This sequence encodes CASSLRSGRAGANVLTF. Looking up the rest from reference TRBV11-3 and TRBJ2-6 gives the full variable domain: EAGVVQSPRYKIIEKKQPVAFWCNPISGHNTLYWYLQNLGQGPELLIRYENEEAVDDSQLPKDRFSAERLKGVDSTLKIQPAELGDSAVYLCASSLRSGRAGANVLTFGAGSRLTVL.

The chain carries TRBV7-9 and TRBJ2-4; 7 bases match TRBD2. The CDR3 length is 15 residues. V shed 5 bases and J 3 bases; nucleotides not matched to a gene: 7. The germline V gene has CDR1 SEHNR and CDR2 FQNEAQ (reference sequence). This CDR3 is CASSPSGTGKNIQYF. The CDR3 coding sequence is TGTGCCAGCAGCCCCAGCGGGACCGGCAAAAACATTCAGTACTTC.

The chain carries TRBV18 and TRBJ1-2; D remains ambiguous. Trimming left V 3 bases short and J 4 bases short, with 15 bases between. Germline V gene lookup returns CDR1 KGHSH and CDR2 LQKENI. The CDR3 has 15 amino acids. The CDR3 DNA follows: TGTGCCAGCTCACCTGTGGAGAGCCCTCTCTATGGCTACACCTTC. Protein product: CASSPVESPLYGYTF.

The chain employs TRBV20-1 and TRBJ1-1, with 9 bases that match TRBD1. From germline, CDR1 is DFQATT and CDR2 SNEGSKA (reference sequence). J lost 4 bases, V lost 3 bases, and 3 bases had no gene match. The CDR3 loop spans 13 amino acids. In DNA, the CDR3 is TGCAGTGCTAGTCGACAGGGGGGCACTGAAGCTTTCTTT. It yields the protein CSASRQGGTEAFF.

The chain recombines TRBV5-4 with TRBJ2-3; possibly TRBD1 for D (6 bases). V lost 4 bases to trimming and J lost 2 bases, with 17 bases between them. In germline, CDR1 is SGHNT, CDR2 YYREEE (reference sequence). The CDR3 is made up of 16 amino acids. The CDR3 reads CASSKTGTYTTDTQYF. The CDR3, as DNA: TGTGCCAGCAGCAAAACCGGGACATACACCACAGATACGCAGTATTTT.

The J gene is TRBJ2-5, the V gene TRBV29-1, with D perhaps matching TRBD1 (5 bases). Trimming pared 3 bases from V and 2 bases from J, leaving 7 bases between. This CDR3 spans 12 amino acids. Germline V gene lookup returns CDR1 SQVTM and CDR2 ANQGSEA. The chain's CDR3 is CSVEPGQETQYF. CDR3 in DNA: TGCAGCGTTGAGCCAGGGCAAGAGACCCAGTACTTC.

The rearrangement joins TRBV6-5 to TRBJ1-6, with 7 bases that match TRBD1. The V gene end was trimmed by 2 bases and the J gene end by 9 bases; junction bases not matched to a gene: 10. Per the germline V gene, CDR1 is MNHEY and CDR2 is SVGAGI. CDR3 length equals 16 residues. This chain's CDR3 is CASSYNLRGGSSPLHF. The CDR3 region has the DNA TGTGCCAGCAGTTACAATCTCCGAGGGGGCAGTTCACCCCTCCACTTT.